This T cell receptor beta chain was sequenced in a study of OX40 agonist ivuxolimab in advanced cancers. The method was immunoSEQ multiplex PCR; TCRdb's version includes in-frame clones alone and lacks a portion of them. The sample lists roughly 62,000 clones, around 85% occurring once. Losses at the gene ends were 0 bases for V and 5 bases for J; bases not matched to a gene: 4. Per the germline V gene, CDR1 is SGHRS and CDR2 is YFSETQ. The CDR3 loop spans 15 amino acids. The chain employs TRBV5-1 and TRBJ2-7; 11 bases agree with TRBD2. This material consisted of CD4+ or CD8+ T cells sorted from blood, taken in a trial of the OX40 agonist ivuxolimab. The TCR originated in an adult with an advanced solid tumor such as melanoma, head and neck, liver or kidney cancer. The DNA of the CDR3 is TGCGCCAGCAGCTTGGAACTAGCGGGAGACAACGAGCAGTACTTC. Protein sequence: CASSLELAGDNEQYF.